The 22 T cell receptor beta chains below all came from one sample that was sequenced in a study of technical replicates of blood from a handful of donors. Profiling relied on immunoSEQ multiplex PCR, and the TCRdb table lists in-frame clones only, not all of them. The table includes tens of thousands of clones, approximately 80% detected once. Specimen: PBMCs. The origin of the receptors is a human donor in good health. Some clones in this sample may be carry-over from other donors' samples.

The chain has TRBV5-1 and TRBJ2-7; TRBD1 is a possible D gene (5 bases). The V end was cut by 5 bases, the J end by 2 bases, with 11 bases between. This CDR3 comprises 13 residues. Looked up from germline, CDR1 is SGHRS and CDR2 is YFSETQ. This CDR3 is CASRRTPTYEQYF. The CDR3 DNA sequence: TGCGCCAGCAGACGGACACCCACCTACGAGCAGTACTTC.

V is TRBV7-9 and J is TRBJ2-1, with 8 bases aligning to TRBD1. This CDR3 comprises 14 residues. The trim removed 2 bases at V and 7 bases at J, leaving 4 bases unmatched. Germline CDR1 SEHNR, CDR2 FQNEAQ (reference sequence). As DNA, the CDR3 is TGTGCCAGCAGCTTACAGGGGGCCTTGAATGAGCAGTTCTTC. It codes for CASSLQGALNEQFF.

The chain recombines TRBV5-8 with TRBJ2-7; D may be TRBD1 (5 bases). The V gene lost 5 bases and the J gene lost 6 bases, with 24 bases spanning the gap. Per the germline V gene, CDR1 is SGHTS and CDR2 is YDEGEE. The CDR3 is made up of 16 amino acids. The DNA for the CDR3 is TGTGCCAGCAGTCTGGCAGGGTCTTCCGTTTTTTGCGAGCAGTACTTC. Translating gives CASSLAGSSVFCEQYF.

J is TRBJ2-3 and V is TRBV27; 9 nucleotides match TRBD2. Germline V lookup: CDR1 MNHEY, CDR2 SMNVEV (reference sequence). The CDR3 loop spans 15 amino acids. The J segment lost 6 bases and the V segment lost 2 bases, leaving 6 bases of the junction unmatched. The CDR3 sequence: CASSLAGGRLDTQYF. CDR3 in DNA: TGTGCCAGCAGTTTAGCGGGGGGGCGTTTGGATACGCAGTATTTT.

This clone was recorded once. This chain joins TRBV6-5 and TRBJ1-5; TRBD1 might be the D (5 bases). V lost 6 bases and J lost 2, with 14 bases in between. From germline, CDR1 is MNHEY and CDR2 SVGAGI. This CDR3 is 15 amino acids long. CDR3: CASRNGGTGNQPQHF. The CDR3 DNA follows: TGTGCCAGCAGAAACGGGGGGACGGGCAATCAGCCCCAGCATTTT.

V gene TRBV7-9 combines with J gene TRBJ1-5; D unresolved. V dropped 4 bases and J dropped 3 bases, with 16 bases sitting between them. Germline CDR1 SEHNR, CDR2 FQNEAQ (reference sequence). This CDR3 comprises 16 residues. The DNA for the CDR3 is TGTGCCAGCAGCTCGTTGGGCGACGCCGCCAATCAGCCCCAGCATTTT. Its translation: CASSSLGDAANQPQHF.

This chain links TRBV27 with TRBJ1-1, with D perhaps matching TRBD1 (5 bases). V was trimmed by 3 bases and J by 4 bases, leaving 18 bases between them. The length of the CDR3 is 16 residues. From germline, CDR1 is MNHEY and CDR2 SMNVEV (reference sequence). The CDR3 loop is CASSFLPGLDTTEAFF. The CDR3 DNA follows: TGTGCCAGCAGTTTTCTACCAGGGCTTGATACCACTGAAGCTTTCTTT.

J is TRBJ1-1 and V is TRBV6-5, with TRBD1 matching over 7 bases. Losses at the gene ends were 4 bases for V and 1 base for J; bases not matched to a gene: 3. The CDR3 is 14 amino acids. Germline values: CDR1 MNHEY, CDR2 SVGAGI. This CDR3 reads CASSSRTGNTEAFF. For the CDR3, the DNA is TGTGCCAGCAGTTCCCGGACAGGGAACACTGAAGCTTTCTTT.

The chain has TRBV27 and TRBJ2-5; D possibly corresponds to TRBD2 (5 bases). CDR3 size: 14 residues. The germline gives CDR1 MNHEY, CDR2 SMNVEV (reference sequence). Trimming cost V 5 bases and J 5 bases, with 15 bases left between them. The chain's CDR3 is CASSPSRGGETQYF. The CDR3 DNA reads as TGTGCCAGCAGTCCCTCCCGGGGTGGCGAGACCCAGTACTTC.

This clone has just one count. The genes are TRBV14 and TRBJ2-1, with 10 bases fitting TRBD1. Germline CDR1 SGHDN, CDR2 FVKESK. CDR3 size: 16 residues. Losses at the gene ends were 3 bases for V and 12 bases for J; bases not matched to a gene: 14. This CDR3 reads CASSHLPGQGDNPQFF. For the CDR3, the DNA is TGTGCCAGCAGCCACCTCCCCGGACAGGGGGATAACCCGCAGTTCTTC.

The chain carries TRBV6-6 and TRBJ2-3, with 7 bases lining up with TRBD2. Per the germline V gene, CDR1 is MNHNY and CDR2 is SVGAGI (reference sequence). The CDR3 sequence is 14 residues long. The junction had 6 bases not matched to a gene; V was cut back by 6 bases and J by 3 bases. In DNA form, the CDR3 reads TGTGCCAGCAGACCGGGGGGAGGTACAGATACGCAGTATTTT. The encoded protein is CASRPGGGTDTQYF.

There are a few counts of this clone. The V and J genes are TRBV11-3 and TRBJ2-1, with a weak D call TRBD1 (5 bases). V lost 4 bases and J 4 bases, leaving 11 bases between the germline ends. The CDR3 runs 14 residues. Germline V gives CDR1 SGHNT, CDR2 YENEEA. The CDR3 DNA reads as TGTGCCAGCAGCTCTAAGACAGTTTACAATGAGCAGTTCTTC. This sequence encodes CASSSKTVYNEQFF.

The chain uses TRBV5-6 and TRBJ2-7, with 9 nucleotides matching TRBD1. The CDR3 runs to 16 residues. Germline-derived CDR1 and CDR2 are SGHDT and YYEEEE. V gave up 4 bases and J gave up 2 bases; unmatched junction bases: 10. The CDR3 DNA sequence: TGTGCCAGCAGCCAACAGGGGGCTGCTTTCCCCTACGAGCAGTACTTC. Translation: CASSQQGAAFPYEQYF.

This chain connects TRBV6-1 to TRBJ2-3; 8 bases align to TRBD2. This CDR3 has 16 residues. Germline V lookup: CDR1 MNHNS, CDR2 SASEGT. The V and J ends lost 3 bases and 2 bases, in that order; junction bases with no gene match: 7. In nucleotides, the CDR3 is TGTGCCAGCAGTGAGAAGGTAGCGGGGTTCACAGATACGCAGTATTTT. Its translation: CASSEKVAGFTDTQYF.

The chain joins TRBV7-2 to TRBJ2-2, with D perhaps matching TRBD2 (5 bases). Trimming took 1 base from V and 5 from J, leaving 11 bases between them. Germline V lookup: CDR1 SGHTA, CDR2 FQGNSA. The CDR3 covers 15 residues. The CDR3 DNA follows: TGTGCCAGCAGCTTAGTTAGCGAGTGGACCGGGGAGCTGTTTTTT. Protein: CASSLVSEWTGELFF.

The CDR3 protein is CASRGTGRAVGAEAFF. In nucleotides, the CDR3 is TGTGCCAGCAGGGGGACAGGGAGGGCAGTAGGGGCAGAAGCTTTCTTT. J is TRBJ1-1 and V is TRBV2; 9 bases fit TRBD1. With 6 bases clipped from V and 8 bases from J, the junction kept 16 bases outside the gene matches. The CDR3 loop spans 16 amino acids. Germline CDR1 SNHLY, CDR2 FYNNEI. Full variable domain (rest looked up from reference TRBV2 and TRBJ1-1): EPEVTQTPSHQVTQMGQEVILRCVPISNHLYFYWYRQILGQKVEFLVSFYNNEISEKSEIFDDQFSVERPDGSNFTLKIRSTKLEDSAMYFCASRGTGRAVGAEAFFGQGTRLTVV.

The chain's CDR3 is CAWGDTYEQYF. In DNA, the CDR3 is TGTGCCTGGGGGGACACCTACGAGCAGTACTTC. V and J are TRBV30 and TRBJ2-7, with a possible D match to TRBD1 (6 bases). This CDR3 has 11 residues. Trimming pared 5 bases from V and 2 bases from J, leaving 7 bases between. Per the germline V gene, CDR1 is GTSNPN and CDR2 is SVGIG (reference sequence).

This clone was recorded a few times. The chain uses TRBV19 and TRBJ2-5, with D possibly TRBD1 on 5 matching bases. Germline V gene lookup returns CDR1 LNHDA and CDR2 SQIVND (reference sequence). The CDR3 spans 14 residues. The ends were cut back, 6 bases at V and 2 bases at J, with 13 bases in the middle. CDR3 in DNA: TGTGCCAGTAGATCCCCAGGGAAACAAGAGACCCAGTACTTC. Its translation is CASRSPGKQETQYF.

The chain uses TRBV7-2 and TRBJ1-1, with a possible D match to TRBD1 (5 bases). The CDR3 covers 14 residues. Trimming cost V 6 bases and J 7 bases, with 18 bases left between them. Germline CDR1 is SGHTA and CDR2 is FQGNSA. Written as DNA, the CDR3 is TGTGCCAGCAGTCGATGGGGGGAATTCGGTGAAGCTTTCTTT. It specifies CASSRWGEFGEAFF.

The CDR3 region is CASSWWDRNTEAFF. The DNA for the CDR3 is TGTGCCAGCAGCTGGTGGGACAGGAACACTGAAGCTTTCTTT. This rearrangement joins TRBV7-8 to TRBJ1-1; 7 bases are a match to TRBD1. This CDR3 is 14 amino acids long. The J segment lost 1 base and the V segment lost 4 bases, leaving 3 bases of the junction unmatched. CDR1 and CDR2 from the germline V gene are SGHVS and FQNEAQ. Full variable domain (outside the CDR3, taken from reference TRBV7-8 and TRBJ1-1): GAGVSQSPRYKVAKRGQDVALRCDPISGHVSLFWYQQALGQGPEFLTYFQNEAQLDKSGLPSDRFFAERPEGSVSTLKIQRTQQEDSAVYLCASSWWDRNTEAFFGQGTRLTVV.

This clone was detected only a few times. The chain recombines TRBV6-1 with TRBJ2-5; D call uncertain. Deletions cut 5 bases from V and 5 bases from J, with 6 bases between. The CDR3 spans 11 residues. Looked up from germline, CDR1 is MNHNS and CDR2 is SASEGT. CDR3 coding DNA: TGTGCCAGCAGTTCCGGGGAGACCCAGTACTTC. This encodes CASSSGETQYF.

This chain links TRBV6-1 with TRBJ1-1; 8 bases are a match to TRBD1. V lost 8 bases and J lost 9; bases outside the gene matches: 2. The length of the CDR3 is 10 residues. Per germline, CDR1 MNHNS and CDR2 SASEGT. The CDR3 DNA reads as TGTGCCAGCGGACAGGGCCAAGCTTTCTTT. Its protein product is CASGQGQAFF.